This T cell receptor (beta chain) was profiled in a study of shared clonotypes between healthy human individuals. Study conclusions and caveats: Clonotypes that were shared across a few donors made up roughly 5.2% of naive CD4 clonotypes. The sole specimen, blood, was sampled, and tissue repertoires likely differ.

This CDR3 has 13 amino acids. The germline V gene encodes CDR1 MDHEN and CDR2 SYDVKM. J was trimmed by 10 bases and V by 2 bases; bases with no gene match: 7. Deep was the level used in running the assay. Data came from immunoSEQ multiplex PCR; TCRdb stores just in-frame clones and leaves some out. The sample includes 1,500,000 or so clones, approximately 96% of them seen just once. Remarks on this clone: The antigen is undetermined.

The chain links TRBV28 to TRBJ1-1, with 7 bases fitting TRBD1. Sequenced input: naive CD4+ T cells sorted from blood. The subset is: CD45RA+ positively selected. The TCR sequence derives from a man in his thirties or forties in good health. The CDR3 bases are TGTGCCAGCAGTTTACCCTACAGGGGTGGAGCTTTCTTT. It translates to CASSLPYRGGAFF.